One sample yielded the 8 T cell receptor beta chains listed below, sequenced in a study of identical twins. Each CDR3 protein gets one entry after TCRdb re-called the 5' RACE reads with MiXCR. The sample shows hundreds of thousands of distinct CDR3 sequences, less than 10% of them seen only once. This same sample was also taken into another study, of yellow fever vaccine responses in identical twins.

Material for sequencing was PBMCs. The receptors come from a woman in her late teens or twenties in good health.

This clonotype occurred a few times. The chain links TRBV7-9 to TRBJ1-4; D is unresolved. The germline V gene has CDR1 SEHNR and CDR2 FQNEAQ (reference sequence). The CDR3 has 17 residues. V dropped 4 bases and J dropped 0 bases, with 15 bases sitting between them. The CDR3 bases are TGTGCCAGCAGCTCAGGAACAAACAGCGCAACTAATGAAAAACTGTTTTTT. Translating gives CASSSGTNSATNEKLFF.

There are many counts of this clonotype. The chain employs TRBV4-2 and TRBJ2-1; no clear D gene. Germline V CDR1 and CDR2: LGHNA, YNFKEQ. Trimming took 0 bases from V and 6 from J, leaving 12 bases between them. This CDR3 is built from 15 residues. This CDR3 reads CASSQDWARGNEQFF. The CDR3 DNA reads TGTGCCAGCAGCCAAGATTGGGCTCGTGGCAATGAGCAGTTCTTC.

There are a few counts of this clonotype. The chain has TRBV20-1 and TRBJ2-1; maybe TRBD2 (6 bases). The CDR3 has 12 residues. V was cut by 6 bases and J by 9 bases, with 15 bases left in between. Germline V lookup: CDR1 DFQATT, CDR2 SNEGSKA (reference sequence). In DNA form, the CDR3 reads TGCAGTGCCACGGGAGAACGCCGTGAGCAGTTCTTC. Translation: CSATGERREQFF.

This clonotype was recorded many times. The rearrangement uses TRBV5-1 and TRBJ2-7, with D tentatively TRBD1 (5 bases). Germline V lookup: CDR1 SGHRS, CDR2 YFSETQ. Trimming cost V 4 bases and J 2 bases, with 10 bases left between them. The CDR3 loop spans 13 amino acids. As DNA, the CDR3 is TGCGCCAGCAGCCAATGGACACCCTACGAGCAGTACTTC. It specifies CASSQWTPYEQYF.

This clonotype has at least ten counts. The chain has TRBV5-1 and TRBJ2-3, with D possibly being TRBD2 (7 bases). Germline V CDR1 and CDR2: SGHRS, YFSETQ. The CDR3 totals 16 residues. V was pared by 4 bases and J by 3 bases, with 18 bases between. The CDR3 here is CASSPPGASGTDTQYF. The CDR3 nucleotides are TGCGCCAGCAGCCCCCCAGGGGCTAGCGGAACAGATACGCAGTATTTT.

The chain uses TRBV6-2 or TRBV6-3 and TRBJ1-5; a possible D gene is TRBD1 (6 bases). Germline V gives CDR1 MNHEY, CDR2 SVGEGT. The CDR3 has 18 amino acids. V lost 2 bases and J 5 bases, leaving 22 bases between the germline ends. Written as DNA, the CDR3 is TGTGCCAGCAGTTACAGTTTCGGGGGCGGCAAAGTTTATCAGCCCCAGCATTTT. Its protein is CASSYSFGGGKVYQPQHF.

This clonotype was counted a few times. The V call is TRBV7-2, the J call TRBJ1-4, with a tentative D call TRBD1 (5 bases). V was pared by 2 bases and J by 7 bases, with 5 bases between. This CDR3 has 12 residues. CDR1 is SGHTA and CDR2 is FQGNSA in the germline V gene. CDR3 sequence reads: CASSLQGEKLFF. CDR3 coding DNA: TGTGCCAGCAGCTTACAGGGTGAAAAACTGTTTTTT.

The chain recombines TRBV14 with TRBJ2-2, with 7 nucleotides matching TRBD1. CDR3 length: 19 residues. The germline V gene has CDR1 SGHDN and CDR2 FVKESK. The trim removed 4 bases at V and 1 base at J, leaving 15 bases unmatched. The CDR3: CASSPLRSGGHENTGELFF. CDR3 in DNA: TGTGCCAGCAGCCCCTTGAGGTCAGGGGGTCATGAGAACACCGGGGAGCTGTTTTTT.